Below, 15 T cell receptor beta chains from the same sample are listed, as sequenced in a study of blood T cell repertoires in COVID-19 (dated by TCRdb to the early 2020s). The library came from the immunoSEQ multiplex PCR assay. TCRdb limited this immuneACCESS table to in-frame rearrangements with V and J called. A share of clones is missing; checked studies link under half to unresolved V genes, and the rest is unexplained. The sample table lists some 100,000 clones, about nine tenths of them with a count of one. 3% to 3.5% of the sample is taken by the ten largest. Specimen: peripheral blood. Source of these receptors: a woman in her 70s with acute or convalescent COVID-19.

The chain recombines TRBV19 with TRBJ2-3; D gene ambiguous. Germline V CDR1 and CDR2: LNHDA, SQIVND (reference sequence). The length of the CDR3 is 13 residues. Trimming left V 2 bases short and J 6 bases short, with 9 bases between. The CDR3 sequence: CASSITYSDTQYF. DNA for the CDR3: TGTGCCAGTAGTATAACCTACTCCGATACGCAGTATTTT.

The chain is built from TRBV18 and TRBJ1-1; no clear D. The CDR3 totals 13 residues. Germline-derived CDR1 and CDR2 are KGHSH and LQKENI. V was trimmed by 5 bases and J by 1 base, leaving 8 bases between them. CDR3 amino acids: CASSSNSNTEAFF. DNA for the CDR3: TGTGCCAGCTCATCAAACTCGAACACTGAAGCTTTCTTT.

CDR3 coding DNA: TGCGCCAGCAGTGAAGGGCAAGGAGGCAAGGAAAAACTGTTTTTT. This encodes CASSEGQGGKEKLFF. J is TRBJ1-4 and V is TRBV10-1; D gene uncertain. With 3 bases removed from V and 8 bases from J, the gap between germline ends came to 16 bases. The germline gives CDR1 WNHNN, CDR2 SYGVQD (reference sequence). The CDR3 spans 15 residues.

This clone was counted once. V is TRBV24-1 and J is TRBJ1-5, with D unclear. This CDR3 is built from 12 residues. Germline values: CDR1 KGHDR, CDR2 SFDVKD. V lost 6 bases and J lost 5, with 7 bases in between. CDR3 protein: CATSRGDQPQHF. CDR3 coding DNA: TGTGCCACCAGTAGAGGAGATCAGCCCCAGCATTTT.

V gene TRBV6-5 combines with J gene TRBJ2-2, with D unclear. This CDR3 comprises 16 residues. The V gene's germline CDR1 is MNHEY and CDR2 SVGAGI. V lost 2 bases and J lost 0, with 10 bases in between. CDR3 region: CASSYGLSANTGELFF. DNA of the CDR3: TGTGCCAGCAGTTACGGGCTCTCCGCGAACACCGGGGAGCTGTTTTTT.

The CDR3 sequence: CASSSRRGKTGNEQFF. CDR3 in DNA: TGTGCCAGCAGCTCAAGAAGGGGTAAAACCGGAAATGAGCAGTTCTTC. This sequence joins TRBV14 and TRBJ2-1, with D possibly matching TRBD1 (5 bases). Trimming removed 5 bases from V and 7 bases from J, with 21 bases in between. There are 16 residues in the CDR3. CDR1 is SGHDN and CDR2 is FVKESK in the germline V gene.

The count of this clone is one. This rearrangement joins TRBV12-5 to TRBJ1-2; D ambiguous. Looked up from germline, CDR1 is LGHNT and CDR2 is FRNRAP. V shed 0 bases and J shed 3 bases, with 20 bases lying between them. This CDR3 comprises 18 residues. The CDR3 DNA reads as TGTGCTAGTGGTTTGGTACTCGTTTCGGGAGGCCCTTACTATGGCTACACCTTC. It is translated as CASGLVLVSGGPYYGYTF.

The chain has TRBV18 and TRBJ1-1, with a possible D match to TRBD1 (6 bases). Per the germline V gene, CDR1 is KGHSH and CDR2 is LQKENI. CDR3 size: 13 residues. Trimming removed 3 bases at V and 6 bases at J, with 11 bases between. The CDR3 coding sequence is TGTGCCAGCTCACCGCGACAGGACCCTGAAGCTTTCTTT. Protein: CASSPRQDPEAFF.

CDR3 coding DNA: TGTGCCAGTAGTATAGGGGTAGCGGGGGCCTACAGCTCCTACAATGAGCAGTTCTTC. It translates to CASSIGVAGAYSSYNEQFF. The rearrangement uses TRBV19 and TRBJ2-1; 9 positions match TRBD2. The CDR3 extends over 19 amino acids. V lost 1 base to trimming and J lost 0 bases; unmatched junction nucleotides: 10. The V gene's germline CDR1 is LNHDA and CDR2 SQIVND (reference sequence).

The chain couples TRBV5-1 to TRBJ1-4, with D tentatively TRBD1 (5 bases). This CDR3 has 15 amino acids. The V and J ends lost 4 bases and 0 bases respectively, with 10 bases between them. CDR1 is SGHRS, CDR2 YFSETQ, per germline. The CDR3 DNA reads TGCGCCAGCAGCCGTGACAGTGCAACTAATGAAAAACTGTTTTTT. This translates into CASSRDSATNEKLFF.

Here the CDR3 DNA reads TGTGCCATCAGTGATAGCGGGAGAGCCATTGGAGATACGCAGTATTTT. Translated: CAISDSGRAIGDTQYF. This chain links TRBV10-3 with TRBJ2-3; 9 nucleotides match TRBD2. CDR1 and CDR2 (germline): ENHRY, SYGVKD. Trimming removed 3 bases from V and 5 bases from J; junction bases left unmatched: 9. The CDR3 covers 16 residues.

The genes are TRBV18 and TRBJ2-3; 11 nucleotides match TRBD2. Unmatched junction bases numbered 5, after V lost 4 bases and J lost 2 bases. CDR1 and CDR2 (germline): KGHSH, LQKENI. The CDR3 loop spans 16 amino acids. CDR3 region: CASSQLAGVTTDTQYF. CDR3 DNA: TGTGCCAGCTCACAACTAGCGGGGGTAACCACAGATACGCAGTATTTT.

CDR3: CASSERFLAASTDTQYF. The DNA for the CDR3 is TGTGCCAGCAGTGAAAGGTTTCTAGCGGCTTCCACAGATACGCAGTATTTT. The chain is built from TRBV6-1 and TRBJ2-3; 7 bases line up with TRBD2. Germline values: CDR1 MNHNS, CDR2 SASEGT. J lost 2 bases, V lost 2 bases, and 10 bases had no gene match. The CDR3 covers 17 residues.

This sequence joins TRBV6-5 and TRBJ1-1; a possible D gene is TRBD1 (5 bases). The CDR3 spans 12 residues. V was clipped by 6 bases and J by 7 bases, with 12 bases between them. The germline CDR1 and CDR2 sequences are MNHEY and SVGAGI. CDR3 bases: TGTGCCAGCAGGACCGCGGGACTTGAAGCTTTCTTT. It yields the protein CASRTAGLEAFF.

The genes are TRBV7-9 and TRBJ2-5, with 12 bases identical to TRBD2. CDR3 size: 14 residues. Unmatched junction bases numbered 2, after V lost 5 bases and J lost 4 bases. In germline, CDR1 is SEHNR, CDR2 FQNEAQ (reference sequence). CDR3 in DNA: TGTGCCAGCAGCCCGGGACTAGCGGGAGAGACCCAGTACTTC. Amino acid sequence: CASSPGLAGETQYF.